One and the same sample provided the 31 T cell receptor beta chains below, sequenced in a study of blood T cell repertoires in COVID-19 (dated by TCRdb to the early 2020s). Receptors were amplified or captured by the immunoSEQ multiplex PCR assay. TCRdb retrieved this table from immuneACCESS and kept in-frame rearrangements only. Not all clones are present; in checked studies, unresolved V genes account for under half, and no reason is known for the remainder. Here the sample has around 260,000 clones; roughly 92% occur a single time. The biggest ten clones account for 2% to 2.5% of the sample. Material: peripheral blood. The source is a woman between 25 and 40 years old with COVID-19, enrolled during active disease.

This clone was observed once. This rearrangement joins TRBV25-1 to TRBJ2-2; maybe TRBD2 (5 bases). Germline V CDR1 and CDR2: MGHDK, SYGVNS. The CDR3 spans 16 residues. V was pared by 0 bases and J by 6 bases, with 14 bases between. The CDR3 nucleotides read TGTGCCAGCAGTGAATACGGGATTTCGTCGGCCGGGGAGCTGTTTTTT. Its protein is CASSEYGISSAGELFF. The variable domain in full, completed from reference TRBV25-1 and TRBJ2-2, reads EADIYQTPRYLVIGTGKKITLECSQTMGHDKMYWYQQDPGMELHLIHYSYGVNSTEKGDLSSESTVSRIRTEHFPLTLESARPSHTSQYLCASSEYGISSAGELFFGEGSRLTVL.

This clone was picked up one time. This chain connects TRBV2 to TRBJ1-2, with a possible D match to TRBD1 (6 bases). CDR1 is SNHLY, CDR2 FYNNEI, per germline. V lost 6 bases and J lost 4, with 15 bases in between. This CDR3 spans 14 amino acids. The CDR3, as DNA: TGTGCCAGCAGCGACCTTACAGGGCTCTATGGCTACACCTTC. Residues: CASSDLTGLYGYTF.

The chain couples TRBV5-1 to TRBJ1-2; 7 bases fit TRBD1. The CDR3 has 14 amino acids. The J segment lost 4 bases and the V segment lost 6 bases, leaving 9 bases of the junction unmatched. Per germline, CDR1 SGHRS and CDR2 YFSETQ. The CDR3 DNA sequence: TGCGCCAGCACTATTGACAGGGACCTCTATGGCTACACCTTC. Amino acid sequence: CASTIDRDLYGYTF.

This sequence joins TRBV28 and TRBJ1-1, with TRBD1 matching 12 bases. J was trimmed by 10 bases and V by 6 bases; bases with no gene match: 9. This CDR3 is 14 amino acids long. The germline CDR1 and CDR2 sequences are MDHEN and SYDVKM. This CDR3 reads CASSRDRGLARAFF. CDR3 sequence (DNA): TGTGCCAGCAGCCGGGACAGGGGGCTCGCTCGAGCTTTCTTT.

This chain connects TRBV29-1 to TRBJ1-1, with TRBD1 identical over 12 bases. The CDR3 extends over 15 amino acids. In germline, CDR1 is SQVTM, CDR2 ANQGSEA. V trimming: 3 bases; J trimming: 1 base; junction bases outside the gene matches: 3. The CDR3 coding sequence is TGCAGCGTTGAGGGACAGGGGGCTTCGAACACTGAAGCTTTCTTT. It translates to CSVEGQGASNTEAFF.

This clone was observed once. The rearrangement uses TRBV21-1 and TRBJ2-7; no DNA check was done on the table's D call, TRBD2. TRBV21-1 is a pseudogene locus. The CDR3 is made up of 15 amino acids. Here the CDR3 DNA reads TGTGCCAGCACCCTGGAGACGGCGGCCCGGCTCGAGCAGTACTTC. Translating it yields CASTLETAARLEQYF.

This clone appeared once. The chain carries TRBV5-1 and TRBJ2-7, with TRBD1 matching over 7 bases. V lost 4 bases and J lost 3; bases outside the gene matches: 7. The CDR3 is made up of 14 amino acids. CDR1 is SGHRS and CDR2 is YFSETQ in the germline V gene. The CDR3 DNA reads TGCGCCAGCAGCGCCGGACAGGTAGGCTACGAGCAGTACTTC. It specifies CASSAGQVGYEQYF.

The CDR3 loop is CASSHWGDSGYEQYF. CDR3 DNA: TGTGCCAGCAGCCATTGGGGGGATTCAGGGTACGAGCAGTACTTC. V usage is TRBV14 and J usage is TRBJ2-7; perhaps TRBD2 as D (6 bases). The V gene's germline CDR1 is SGHDN and CDR2 FVKESK. CDR3 size: 15 residues. Trimming shortened V by 3 bases and J by 4 bases, and 16 bases separated the two germline ends.

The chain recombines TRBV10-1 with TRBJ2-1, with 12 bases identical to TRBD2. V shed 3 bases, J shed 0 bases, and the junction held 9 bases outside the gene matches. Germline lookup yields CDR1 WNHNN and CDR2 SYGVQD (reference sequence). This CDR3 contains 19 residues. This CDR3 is CASSEGGTSGYGSYNEQFF. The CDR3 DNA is TGCGCCAGCAGTGAAGGGGGGACTAGCGGGTACGGCTCCTACAATGAGCAGTTCTTC.

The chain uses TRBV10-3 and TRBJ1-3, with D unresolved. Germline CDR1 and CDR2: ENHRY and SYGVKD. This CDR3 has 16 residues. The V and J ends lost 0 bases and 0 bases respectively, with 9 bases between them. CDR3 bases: TGTGCCATCAGTGAGTCCCCAGGCGTCTCTGGAAACACCATATATTTT. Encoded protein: CAISESPGVSGNTIYF.

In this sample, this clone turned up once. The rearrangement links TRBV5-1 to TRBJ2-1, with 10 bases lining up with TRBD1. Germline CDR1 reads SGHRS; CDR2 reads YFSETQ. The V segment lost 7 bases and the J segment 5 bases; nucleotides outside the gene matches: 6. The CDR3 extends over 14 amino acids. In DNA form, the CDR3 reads TGCGCCAGCCGGAGGGACAGGGGCAACAATGAGCAGTTCTTC. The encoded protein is CASRRDRGNNEQFF.

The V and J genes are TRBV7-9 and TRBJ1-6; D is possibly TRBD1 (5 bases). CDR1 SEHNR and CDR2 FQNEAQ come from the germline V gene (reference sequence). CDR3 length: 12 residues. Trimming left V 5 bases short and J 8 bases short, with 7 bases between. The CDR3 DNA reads TGTGCCAGCAGCCAGGGCGATTCACCCCTCCACTTT. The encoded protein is CASSQGDSPLHF.

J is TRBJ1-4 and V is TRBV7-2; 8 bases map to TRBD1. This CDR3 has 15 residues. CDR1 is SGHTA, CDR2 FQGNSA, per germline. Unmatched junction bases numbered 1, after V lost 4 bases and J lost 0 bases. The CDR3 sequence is CASSSRGPTNEKLFF. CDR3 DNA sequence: TGTGCCAGCAGCTCCAGGGGGCCAACTAATGAAAAACTGTTTTTT.

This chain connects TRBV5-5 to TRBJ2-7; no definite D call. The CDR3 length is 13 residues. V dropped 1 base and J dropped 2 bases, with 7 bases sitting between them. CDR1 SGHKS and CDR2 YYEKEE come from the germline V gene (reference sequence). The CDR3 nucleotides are TGTGCCAGCAGCTTGACAGCTGCCTACGAGCAGTACTTC. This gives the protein CASSLTAAYEQYF.

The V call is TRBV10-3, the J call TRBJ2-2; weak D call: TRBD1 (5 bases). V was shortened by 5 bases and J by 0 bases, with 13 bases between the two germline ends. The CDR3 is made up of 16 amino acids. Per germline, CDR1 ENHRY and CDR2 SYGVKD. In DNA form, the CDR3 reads TGTGCCATCAGTATACAGGAACCTTCGAACACCGGGGAGCTGTTTTTT. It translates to CAISIQEPSNTGELFF.

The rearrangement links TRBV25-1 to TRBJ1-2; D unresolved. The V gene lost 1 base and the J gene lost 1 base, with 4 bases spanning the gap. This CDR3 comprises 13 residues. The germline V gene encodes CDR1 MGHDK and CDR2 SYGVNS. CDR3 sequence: CASSEFRNYGYTF. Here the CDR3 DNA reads TGTGCCAGCAGTGAATTCCGTAACTATGGCTACACCTTC.

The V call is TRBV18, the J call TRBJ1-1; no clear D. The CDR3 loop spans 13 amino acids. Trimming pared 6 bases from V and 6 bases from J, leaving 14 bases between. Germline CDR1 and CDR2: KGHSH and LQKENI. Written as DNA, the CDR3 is TGTGCCAGCTCGGCGGGAGTTGAGGCTGAAGCTTTCTTT. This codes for CASSAGVEAEAFF.

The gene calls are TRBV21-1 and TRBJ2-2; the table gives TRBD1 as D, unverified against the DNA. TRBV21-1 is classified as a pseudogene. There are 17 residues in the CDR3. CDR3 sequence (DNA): TGTGCCAGCAGCAAAAAGAGTAGACACGTGAACACCGGGGAGCTGTTTTTT. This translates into CASSKKSRHVNTGELFF.

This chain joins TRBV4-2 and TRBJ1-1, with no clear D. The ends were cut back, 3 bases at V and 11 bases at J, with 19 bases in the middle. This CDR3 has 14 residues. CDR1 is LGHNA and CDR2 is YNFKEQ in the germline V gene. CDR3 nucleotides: TGTGCCAGCAGCCAGGACCCGCGGGGTATTGTGGCTTTCTTT. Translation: CASSQDPRGIVAFF.

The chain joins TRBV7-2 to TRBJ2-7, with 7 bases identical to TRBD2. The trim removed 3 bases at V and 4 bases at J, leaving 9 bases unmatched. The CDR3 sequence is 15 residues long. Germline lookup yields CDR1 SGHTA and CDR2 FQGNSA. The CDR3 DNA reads TGTGCCAGCAGCTTGGGGCTAGCGGTGGATTACGAGCAGTACTTC. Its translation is CASSLGLAVDYEQYF.

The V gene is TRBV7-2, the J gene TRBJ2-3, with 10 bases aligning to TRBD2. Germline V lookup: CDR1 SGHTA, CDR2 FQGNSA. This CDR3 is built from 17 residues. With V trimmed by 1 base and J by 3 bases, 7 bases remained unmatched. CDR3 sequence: CASSLGLAGEVTDTQYF. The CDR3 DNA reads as TGTGCCAGCAGCTTAGGTCTAGCGGGAGAGGTTACAGATACGCAGTATTTT.

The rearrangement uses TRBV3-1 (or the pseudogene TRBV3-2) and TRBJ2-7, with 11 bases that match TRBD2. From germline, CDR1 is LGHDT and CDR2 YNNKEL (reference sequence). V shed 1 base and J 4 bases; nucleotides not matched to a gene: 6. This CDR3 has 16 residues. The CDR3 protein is CASSQVWASGRYEQYF. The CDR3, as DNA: TGTGCCAGCAGCCAAGTCTGGGCTAGCGGGAGGTACGAGCAGTACTTC.

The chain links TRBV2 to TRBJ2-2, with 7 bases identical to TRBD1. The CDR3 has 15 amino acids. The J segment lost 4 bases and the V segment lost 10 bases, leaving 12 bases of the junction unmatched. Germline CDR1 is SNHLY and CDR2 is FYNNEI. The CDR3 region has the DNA TGTGCCAACAGCCGGGACAGTTTGGGCACCGGGGAGCTGTTTTTT. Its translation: CANSRDSLGTGELFF.

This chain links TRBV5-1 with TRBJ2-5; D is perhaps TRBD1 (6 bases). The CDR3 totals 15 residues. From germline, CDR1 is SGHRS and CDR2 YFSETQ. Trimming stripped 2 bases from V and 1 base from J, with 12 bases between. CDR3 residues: CASSFRSDSQETQYF. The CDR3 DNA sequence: TGCGCCAGCAGCTTCCGGTCGGACAGCCAAGAGACCCAGTACTTC.

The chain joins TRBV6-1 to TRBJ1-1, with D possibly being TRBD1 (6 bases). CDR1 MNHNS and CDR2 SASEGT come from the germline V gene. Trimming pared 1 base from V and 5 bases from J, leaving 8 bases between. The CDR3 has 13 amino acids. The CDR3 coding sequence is TGTGCCAGCAGTGAAGAAACAGGGACTGAAGCTTTCTTT. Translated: CASSEETGTEAFF.

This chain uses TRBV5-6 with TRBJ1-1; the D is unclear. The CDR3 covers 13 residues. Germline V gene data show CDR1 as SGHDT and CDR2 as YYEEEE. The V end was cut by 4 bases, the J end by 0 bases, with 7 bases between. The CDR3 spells CASSVTVNTEAFF. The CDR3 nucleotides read TGTGCCAGCAGCGTTACAGTGAACACTGAAGCTTTCTTT.

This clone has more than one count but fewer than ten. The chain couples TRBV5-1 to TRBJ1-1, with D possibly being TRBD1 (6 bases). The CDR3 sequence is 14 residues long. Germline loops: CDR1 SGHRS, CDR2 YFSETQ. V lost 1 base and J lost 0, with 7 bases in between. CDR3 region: CASSLTGMNTEAFF. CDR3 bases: TGCGCCAGCAGCTTGACAGGGATGAACACTGAAGCTTTCTTT.

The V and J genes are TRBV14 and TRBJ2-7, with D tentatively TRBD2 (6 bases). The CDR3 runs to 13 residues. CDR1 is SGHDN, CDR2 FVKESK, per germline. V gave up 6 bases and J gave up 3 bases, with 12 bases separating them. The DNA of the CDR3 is TGTGCCAGCAGGAAGACGGGGGTCTACGAGCAGTACTTC. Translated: CASRKTGVYEQYF. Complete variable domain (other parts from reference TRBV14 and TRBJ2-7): EAGVTQFPSHSVIEKGQTVTLRCDPISGHDNLYWYRRVMGKEIKFLLHFVKESKQDESGMPNNRFLAERTGGTYSTLKVQPAELEDSGVYFCASRKTGVYEQYFGPGTRLTVT.

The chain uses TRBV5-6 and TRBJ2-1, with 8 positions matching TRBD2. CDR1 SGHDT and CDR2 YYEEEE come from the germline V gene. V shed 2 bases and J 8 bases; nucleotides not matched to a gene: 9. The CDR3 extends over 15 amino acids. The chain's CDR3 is CASSFFPGRADEQFF. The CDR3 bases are TGTGCCAGCAGCTTTTTCCCCGGGAGGGCGGATGAGCAGTTCTTC.

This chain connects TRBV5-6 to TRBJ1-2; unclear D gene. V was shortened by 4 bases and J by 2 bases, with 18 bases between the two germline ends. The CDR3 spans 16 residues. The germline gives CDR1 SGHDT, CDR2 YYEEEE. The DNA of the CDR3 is TGTGCCAGCAGCCCGGCGCGCAGGCGACCGAACTATGGCTACACCTTC. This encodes CASSPARRRPNYGYTF.

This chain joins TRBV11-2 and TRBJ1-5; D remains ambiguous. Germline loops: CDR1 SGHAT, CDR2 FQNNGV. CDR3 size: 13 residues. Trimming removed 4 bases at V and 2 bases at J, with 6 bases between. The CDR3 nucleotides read TGTGCCAGCAGCTCCGGAGGCAATCAGCCCCAGCATTTT. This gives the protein CASSSGGNQPQHF.